These 8 T cell receptor beta chains were sequenced from one sample in a study of CD8 T cell repertoires and HIV-1 epitope variants. No antigen is known for these receptors. Here immunoSEQ multiplex PCR was the method, and the copy in TCRdb shows in-frame clones only, minus some. The table lists about 3,600 clones, about two thirds of them singletons, with around 46% in the top ten. Sequencing was done on a sample of cultured CD8+ T cells derived from PBMCs. All receptors come from a male donor with HIV.

This chain connects TRBV18 to TRBJ2-5; no reliable D call. Germline values: CDR1 KGHSH, CDR2 LQKENI. The CDR3 is 18 residues long. V dropped 0 bases and J dropped 0 bases, with 17 bases sitting between them. CDR3 sequence: CASSPPQAGPLYQETQYF. In nucleotides, the CDR3 is TGTGCCAGCTCACCACCGCAGGCAGGACCGCTTTACCAAGAGACCCAGTACTTC.

In this sample, this clone turned up a few times. The chain combines TRBV7-2 with TRBJ2-5; either TRBD1 or TRBD2 may supply D (5 bases each). The CDR3 loop spans 17 amino acids. V lost 2 bases, J lost 5 bases, and 21 bases lay in between. Germline V CDR1 and CDR2: SGHTA, FQGNSA. The CDR3 sequence: CASSLWDGRSALETQYF. The DNA of the CDR3 is TGTGCCAGCAGCTTATGGGACGGACGATCTGCGTTGGAGACCCAGTACTTC.

This chain joins TRBV7-9 and TRBJ2-5; 8 nucleotides align to TRBD1. This CDR3 is built from 16 residues. The trim removed 1 base at V and 11 bases at J, leaving 15 bases unmatched. Germline values: CDR1 SEHNR, CDR2 FQNEAQ (reference sequence). The CDR3 reads CASSLGRGTGPTEQYF. The CDR3 coding sequence is TGTGCCAGCAGCTTAGGGAGGGGGACAGGACCGACGGAGCAGTACTTC.

The chain carries TRBV7-9 and TRBJ2-5, with 9 positions matching TRBD1. The CDR3 covers 17 residues. The germline gives CDR1 SEHNR, CDR2 FQNEAQ (reference sequence). Trimming at V came to 3 bases and at J to 2 bases, leaving 10 bases not matched to a gene. DNA of the CDR3: TGTGCCAGCAGCTTTCTCGGGACAGGGTCAAATCAAGAGACCCAGTACTTC. Translating gives CASSFLGTGSNQETQYF.

The rearrangement links TRBV2 to TRBJ2-5, with 12 bases matching TRBD2. The end of the DNA is better explained by TRBJ2-7, so the J call may be wrong. This CDR3 spans 15 amino acids. Germline-derived CDR1 and CDR2 are SNHLY and FYNNEI. The CDR3 nucleotides read TGTGCCAGCAGTGACCGACTAGCGGGAGCATACGAGCAGTACTTC. Encoded protein: CASSDRLAGAYEQYF.

This chain joins TRBV19 and TRBJ2-2; possibly TRBD2 for D (6 bases). In germline, CDR1 is LNHDA, CDR2 SQIVND (reference sequence). This CDR3 region has 15 residues. The V and J ends lost 5 bases and 4 bases respectively, with 14 bases between them. CDR3 nucleotides: TGTGCCAGTAGTTTGTGGGAGGTTAGCACCGGGGAGCTGTTTTTT. This codes for CASSLWEVSTGELFF.

This clone was found a few times. The J gene is TRBJ1-1, the V gene TRBV14; no reliable D call. Germline CDR1 and CDR2: SGHDN and FVKESK. V lost 1 base and J lost 4, with 10 bases in between. The length of the CDR3 is 14 residues. CDR3 nucleotide sequence: TGTGCCAGCAGCCAAGTTGAAGCGGGCACTGAAGCTTTCTTT. Its translation is CASSQVEAGTEAFF.

The chain carries TRBV28 and TRBJ1-1, with D unresolved. Germline-derived CDR1 and CDR2 are MDHEN and SYDVKM. This CDR3 spans 13 amino acids. Trimming stripped 6 bases from V and 3 bases from J, with 11 bases between. CDR3 coding DNA: TGTGCCAGCAGCCCCTCTGGGTACACTGAAGCTTTCTTT. Translation gives CASSPSGYTEAFF.